This entry features one TCR beta chain sequence. V gave up 4 bases and J gave up 4 bases; unmatched junction bases: 8. From germline, CDR1 is LGHDT and CDR2 YNNKEL (reference sequence). The CDR3 runs 15 residues. This sample was taken from a study of blood T cell repertoires in COVID-19. In the original workflow: Reference gene primer amplification yielded estimated nucleated cell counts. The protocol was immunoSEQ multiplex PCR, while the TCRdb copy is restricted to in-frame clones and leaves out a portion. From that table come the V and J calls and clone size; the DNA was used to work out D and trimming. The data show roughly 220,000 clones, around 80% seen once.

This chain joins TRBV3-1 (or the pseudogene TRBV3-2) and TRBJ1-2, with TRBD1 identical over 8 bases. Sequencing was performed on peripheral blood. This receptor was identified in a man aged 30-40 years with active or convalescent COVID-19. DNA of the CDR3: TGTGCCAGCAGCCCATCGACAGGGGTGGGCTATGGCTACACCTTC. This gives the protein CASSPSTGVGYGYTF.